What follows are 2 T cell receptor beta chains derived from one specimen sequenced in a study of blood T cell repertoires in COVID-19. Repertoires were generated with immunoSEQ multiplex PCR, while TCRdb's copy carries only in-frame clones and drops some. The sample holds roughly 370,000 clones, around nine tenths seen once. Sequencing was carried out using PBMCs or T cells enriched from blood (not recorded which). These receptors all come from a woman aged 50 to 65 who had recovered from COVID-19.

The rearrangement uses TRBV30 and TRBJ2-3; 7 nucleotides line up with TRBD2. The CDR3 contains 14 residues. The trim removed 2 bases at V and 3 bases at J, leaving 5 bases unmatched. Germline-derived CDR1 and CDR2 are GTSNPN and SVGIG (reference sequence). CDR3 region: CAWSLTGGTDTQYF. CDR3 nucleotides: TGTGCCTGGAGTTTAACGGGGGGAACAGATACGCAGTATTTT.

The chain combines TRBV10-1 with TRBJ1-2; TRBD1 aligns across 9 bases. This CDR3 has 14 amino acids. V trimming: 5 bases; J trimming: 4 bases; junction bases outside the gene matches: 5. Germline CDR1 reads WNHNN; CDR2 reads SYGVQD (reference sequence). This CDR3 reads CASSSTGGCYGYTF. In DNA form, the CDR3 reads TGCGCCAGCAGTTCGACAGGGGGTTGCTATGGCTACACCTTC.